Each of the 23 T cell receptor beta chains below was sequenced from the same sample in a study of long-term antiretroviral therapy in people with HIV. Survey-level resolution applied to immunoSEQ assay v3.0. Profiling relied on immunoSEQ multiplex PCR, and the TCRdb table lists in-frame clones only, not all of them. The sample has 25,000 to 30,000 clones, more than 75% seen once. Sequenced material: unsorted PBMCs, taken about 5 years after starting antiretroviral therapy. These receptors were obtained from a man in his forties with HIV.

This rearrangement joins TRBV28 to TRBJ1-1; a possible D gene is TRBD1 (5 bases). With 3 bases removed from V and 5 bases from J, the gap between germline ends came to 16 bases. The CDR3 is 15 residues long. Germline CDR1 is MDHEN and CDR2 is SYDVKM. Written as DNA, the CDR3 is TGTGCCAGCAGTTTGAGGTTGCAGGGAGGGACTGAAGCTTTCTTT. Translated, it gives CASSLRLQGGTEAFF.

The J gene is TRBJ2-5, the V gene TRBV27; 7 bases are shared with TRBD2. Germline loops: CDR1 MNHEY, CDR2 SMNVEV (reference sequence). The CDR3 extends over 12 amino acids. V was clipped by 6 bases and J by 2 bases; unmatched bases: 0. CDR3 amino acids: CASSGGQETQYF. CDR3 DNA sequence: TGTGCCAGCAGCGGGGGGCAAGAGACCCAGTACTTC.

V usage is TRBV19 and J usage is TRBJ1-3; 9 nucleotides line up with TRBD1. Trimming cost V 7 bases and J 3 bases; bases outside gene matches: 16. Germline V gene lookup returns CDR1 LNHDA and CDR2 SQIVND (reference sequence). CDR3 length equals 18 residues. The CDR3: CASTPLGTGLMSGNTIYF. CDR3 nucleotide sequence: TGTGCCAGTACCCCCCTGGGGACAGGGTTGATGAGTGGAAACACCATATATTTT. Variable domain in full (rest from reference TRBV19 and TRBJ1-3): DGGITQSPKYLFRKEGQNVTLSCEQNLNHDAMYWYRQDPGQGLRLIYYSQIVNDFQKGDIAEGYSVSREKKESFPLTVTSAQKNPTAFYLCASTPLGTGLMSGNTIYFGEGSWLTVV.

This chain joins TRBV5-8 and TRBJ2-7; TRBD2 aligns across 13 bases. This CDR3 has 15 residues. The germline V gene encodes CDR1 SGHTS and CDR2 YDEGEE. The V and J ends lost 4 bases and 7 bases, in that order; junction bases with no gene match: 8. The CDR3 DNA sequence: TGTGCCAGCAGCCCCGAAGGACTAGCGGGGGAAGAGCAGTACTTC. Protein sequence: CASSPEGLAGEEQYF.

The chain couples TRBV10-2 to TRBJ2-2, with D possibly matching TRBD1 (6 bases). The germline gives CDR1 WSHSY, CDR2 SAAADI. V gave up 6 bases and J gave up 3 bases, with 11 bases separating them. The CDR3 totals 14 residues. CDR3 sequence reads: CASRSNRDTGELFF. Here the CDR3 DNA reads TGCGCCAGCAGATCCAACAGGGACACCGGGGAGCTGTTTTTT.

V and J are TRBV7-3 and TRBJ2-5; 7 bases match TRBD2. The CDR3 is 13 residues long. Germline V CDR1 and CDR2: SGHTA, FQGTGA. V lost 4 bases to trimming and J lost 3 bases; unmatched junction nucleotides: 2. The CDR3 nucleotides read TGTGCCAGCAGCTCAGGACTAGAAGAGACCCAGTACTTC. This encodes CASSSGLEETQYF.

This clone appeared a single time. The V call is TRBV14, the J call TRBJ2-2; 7 bases line up with TRBD1. Germline assignment: CDR1 SGHDN and CDR2 FVKESK. V trimming: 2 bases; J trimming: 2 bases; junction bases outside the gene matches: 5. This CDR3 is built from 16 residues. CDR3 sequence: CASSQIQGVNTGELFF. The CDR3 region has the DNA TGTGCCAGCAGCCAAATCCAGGGGGTTAACACCGGGGAGCTGTTTTTT. The full variable domain, rest sourced from reference TRBV14 and TRBJ2-2, is EAGVTQFPSHSVIEKGQTVTLRCDPISGHDNLYWYRRVMGKEIKFLLHFVKESKQDESGMPNNRFLAERTGGTYSTLKVQPAELEDSGVYFCASSQIQGVNTGELFFGEGSRLTVL.

The CDR3 reads CASSPTSGGLNEQFF. Here the CDR3 DNA reads TGTGCCAGCAGCCCAACTAGCGGGGGACTCAATGAGCAGTTCTTC. This chain links TRBV5-4 with TRBJ2-1, with 11 bases that match TRBD2. The CDR3 contains 15 residues. The germline V gene has CDR1 SGHNT and CDR2 YYREEE (reference sequence). Unmatched junction bases numbered 6, after V lost 4 bases and J lost 6 bases. Using reference TRBV5-4 and TRBJ2-1 for the parts outside the CDR3, the full variable domain is ETGVTQSPTHLIKTRGQQVTLRCSSQSGHNTVSWYQQALGQGPQFIFQYYREEENGRGNFPPRFSGLQFPNYSSELNVNALELDDSALYLCASSPTSGGLNEQFFGPGTRLTVL.

The gene calls are TRBV7-9 and TRBJ1-2; unclear D gene. This CDR3 spans 15 amino acids. Germline CDR1 and CDR2: SEHNR and FQNEAQ (reference sequence). With 4 bases removed from V and 4 bases from J, the gap between germline ends came to 16 bases. The CDR3 DNA reads TGTGCCAGCAGCTCAAGGCCGTCAGGAACCTATGGCTACACCTTC. This codes for CASSSRPSGTYGYTF.

This clone was counted between two and nine times. The gene calls are TRBV7-9 and TRBJ1-2; TRBD1 agrees at 9 bases. The CDR3 covers 14 residues. J was trimmed by 6 bases and V by 1 base; bases with no gene match: 3. The V gene's germline CDR1 is SEHNR and CDR2 FQNEAQ (reference sequence). CDR3 in amino acids: CASSLVTGGHGYTF. The CDR3 nucleotides are TGTGCCAGCAGCTTAGTCACAGGGGGCCATGGCTACACCTTC.

J is TRBJ1-4 and V is TRBV6-6; weak D call: TRBD1 (6 bases). The ends were cut back, 4 bases at V and 5 bases at J, with 17 bases in the middle. Germline CDR1 is MNHNY and CDR2 is SVGAGI (reference sequence). This CDR3 region has 16 residues. CDR3 sequence: CASSLFRGGPNEKLFF. Written as DNA, the CDR3 is TGTGCCAGCAGTTTGTTCCGGGGGGGGCCGAATGAAAAACTGTTTTTT.

The chain links TRBV6-1 to TRBJ2-2, with a tentative D call TRBD1 (5 bases). This CDR3 comprises 15 residues. The V gene lost 8 bases and the J gene lost 2 bases, with 15 bases spanning the gap. Germline V gives CDR1 MNHNS, CDR2 SASEGT. The CDR3: CASGARAINTGELFF. DNA for the CDR3: TGTGCCAGCGGGGCTCGGGCGATAAACACCGGGGAGCTGTTTTTT.

The chain carries TRBV10-3 and TRBJ2-7; TRBD2 is a possible D gene (5 bases). This CDR3 spans 15 amino acids. Germline CDR1 ENHRY, CDR2 SYGVKD. The V gene lost 2 bases and the J gene lost 5 bases, with 16 bases spanning the gap. Here the CDR3 DNA reads TGTGCCATCAGTGAGCCCATAGCGCAGCGGAACGAGCAGTACTTC. Translation gives CAISEPIAQRNEQYF.

The CDR3 DNA sequence: TGTGCCAGCAGCTTATACACCTGGAGCAATCAGCCCCAGCATTTT. Residues: CASSLYTWSNQPQHF. The chain links TRBV5-6 to TRBJ1-5; D gene uncertain. Trimming took 2 bases from V and 1 from J, leaving 10 bases between them. Germline lookup yields CDR1 SGHDT and CDR2 YYEEEE. This CDR3 region has 15 residues.

The rearrangement joins TRBV9 to TRBJ2-7; TRBD1 aligns across 10 bases. Trimming removed 4 bases from V and 4 bases from J; junction bases left unmatched: 5. Per germline, CDR1 SGDLS and CDR2 YYNGEE. The CDR3 extends over 14 amino acids. This CDR3 is CASSNRDRGYEQYF. The CDR3 region has the DNA TGTGCCAGCAGCAACCGGGACAGGGGTTACGAGCAGTACTTC.

V usage is TRBV29-1 and J usage is TRBJ2-1; the match to TRBD1 covers 7 bases. The V segment lost 3 bases and the J segment 0 bases; nucleotides outside the gene matches: 5. CDR3 length: 15 amino acids. From germline, CDR1 is SQVTM and CDR2 ANQGSEA. CDR3 region: CSVDKAGGSYNEQFF. The CDR3, as DNA: TGCAGCGTTGACAAGGCAGGGGGCTCCTACAATGAGCAGTTCTTC.

This sequence joins TRBV11-2 and TRBJ2-1; TRBD1 is a possible D gene (6 bases). The germline gives CDR1 SGHAT, CDR2 FQNNGV. The CDR3 length is 17 residues. Trimming removed 2 bases at V and 2 bases at J, with 16 bases between. CDR3 amino acids: CASSLKGGPDPYNEQFF. The CDR3 DNA reads TGTGCCAGCAGCTTAAAAGGGGGTCCAGACCCCTACAATGAGCAGTTCTTC.

On this clone itself: The germline gene is not matched at one end of the junction; a read error may be the cause. The rearrangement links TRBV7-7 to TRBJ2-7; TRBD1 aligns across 8 bases. CDR3 length: 14 residues. Germline V gene sequence: CDR1 SSHAT, CDR2 FNYEAQ (reference sequence). The CDR3 loop is CASSLGQGDYEQYF. The CDR3 DNA reads as TGTGCTAGCAGCCTTGGACAGGGAGACTACGAGCAGTACTTC.

This clone is a singleton in its sample. The V and J genes are TRBV5-5 and TRBJ2-1; D call uncertain. Per the germline V gene, CDR1 is SGHKS and CDR2 is YYEKEE (reference sequence). V was pared by 3 bases and J by 7 bases, with 11 bases between. The CDR3 contains 13 residues. The CDR3 nucleotides are TGTGCCAGCAGCTACTGGGAACTTAATGAGCAGTTCTTC. Translated, it gives CASSYWELNEQFF. Variable domain in full (rest from reference TRBV5-5 and TRBJ2-1): DAGVTQSPTHLIKTRGQQVTLRCSPISGHKSVSWYQQVLGQGPQFIFQYYEKEERGRGNFPDRFSARQFPNYSSELNVNALLLGDSALYLCASSYWELNEQFFGPGTRLTVL.

This clone was observed a single time. This chain connects TRBV7-9 to TRBJ1-4; the match to TRBD1 covers 8 bases. The V and J ends lost 5 bases and 4 bases, in that order; junction bases with no gene match: 6. Germline V gene sequence: CDR1 SEHNR, CDR2 FQNEAQ (reference sequence). The CDR3 extends over 15 amino acids. CDR3 nucleotide sequence: TGTGCCAGCAGCCCAGGGACAGGCGGTAATGAAAAACTGTTTTTT. Its protein is CASSPGTGGNEKLFF. The full variable domain, completed using reference TRBV7-9 and TRBJ1-4, is DTGVSQNPRHKITKRGQNVTFRCDPISEHNRLYWYRQTLGQGPEFLTYFQNEAQLEKSRLLSDRFSAERPKGSFSTLEIQRTEQGDSAMYLCASSPGTGGNEKLFFGSGTQLSVL.

On this clone: A read error may produce the germline difference seen at one junction end. V and J are TRBV5-6 and TRBJ1-2, with 10 bases identical to TRBD1. Germline CDR1 SGHDT, CDR2 YYEEEE. The CDR3 loop spans 15 amino acids. CDR3: CASSLDRGSAYGYTF. CDR3 DNA sequence: TGTGCCAGCAGTTTGGACAGGGGGTCGGCCTATGGCTACACCTTC. The whole variable domain, remainder taken from reference TRBV5-6 and TRBJ1-2, is DAGVTQSPTHLIKTRGQQVTLRCSPKSGHDTVSWYQQALGQGPQFIFQYYEEEERQRGNFPDRFSGHQFPNYSSELNVNALLLGDSALYLCASSLDRGSAYGYTFGSGTRLTVV.

The genes are TRBV27 and TRBJ2-7; D may be TRBD1 or TRBD2 (5 bases each). Germline V gene data show CDR1 as MNHEY and CDR2 as SMNVEV (reference sequence). The CDR3 is 15 amino acids. V lost 2 bases and J lost 6, with 17 bases in between. The CDR3 sequence: CASSLGGRVPLEQYF. The DNA for the CDR3 is TGTGCCAGCAGTTTAGGGGGAAGGGTCCCCCTCGAGCAGTACTTC.

The J gene is TRBJ2-1, the V gene TRBV2; 7 positions agree with TRBD1. With 1 base clipped from V and 9 bases from J, the junction kept 9 bases outside the gene matches. The V gene's germline CDR1 is SNHLY and CDR2 FYNNEI. This CDR3 spans 15 amino acids. The CDR3 DNA is TGTGCCAGCAGTGAAGGGACAGGCGTACAAGGTGAGCAGTTCTTC. This encodes CASSEGTGVQGEQFF.